The present T cell receptor beta chain was sequenced within a study of cytomegalovirus exposure and HLA in healthy donors. The length of the CDR3 is 17 residues. Between the trimmed V and J ends, which lost 1 base and 0 bases, there was a span of 13 bases. Per the germline V gene, CDR1 is SGHTA and CDR2 is FQGNSA. This clone was observed once. Only in-frame clones appear in the TCRdb table, and some are missing; sequencing was by immunoSEQ multiplex PCR. The profile shows 110,000 or so clones, roughly 88% of them singletons. This chain uses TRBV7-2 with TRBJ2-1; weak D call: TRBD2 (6 bases). The specimen was PBMCs. The receptor comes from a man younger than 30 in good health and CMV-seronegative. Here the CDR3 reads CASSLGWREASYNEQFF. The DNA for the CDR3 is TGTGCCAGCAGCTTAGGATGGAGGGAGGCCTCCTACAATGAGCAGTTCTTC.